These 23 T cell receptor beta chains share one sample of origin, sequenced in a study of patients and donors after allogeneic stem cell transplantation (dated by TCRdb to about 2020). Library preparation employed RT-PCR. Sequencing was performed on a NextSeq 550. TCRdb applied fastp at Q25 and MiXCR to the public reads, then kept only in-frame beta chains. A single entry per CDR3 protein holds the most common genes and DNA from its merged rows. This sample has 200,000 to 250,000 distinct CDR3 sequences in its table, and 38% of those were observed once. The ten largest clonotypes hold around 10% of the sample. Sequenced sample: blood, either unsorted or a sorted T cell fraction (not recorded which). Every receptor here comes from a human donor who was either an allogeneic HSCT recipient or a stem cell or donor lymphocyte infusion donor (not recorded which). It is not recorded whose cells these are; they may come from a transplant donor.

The V gene is TRBV18, the J gene TRBJ1-1; the D gene is possibly TRBD1 (6 bases). The V gene lost 5 bases and the J gene lost 6 bases, with 13 bases spanning the gap. Germline V gives CDR1 KGHSH, CDR2 LQKENI. The CDR3 consists of 13 residues. CDR3 loop: CASSASTGSEAFF. The DNA of the CDR3 is TGTGCCAGCTCAGCGTCCACAGGGTCTGAAGCTTTCTTT.

This clonotype was counted many times. The rearrangement joins TRBV10-3 to TRBJ1-2, with TRBD1 as a possible D gene (6 bases). Trimming removed 4 bases from V and 1 base from J, with 10 bases in between. Germline V gene sequence: CDR1 ENHRY, CDR2 SYGVKD. The CDR3 runs to 14 residues. The DNA for the CDR3 is TGTGCCATCAGTGGGACAGAGATTAACTATGGCTACACCTTC. It translates to CAISGTEINYGYTF.

The rearrangement uses TRBV12-3 or TRBV12-4 and TRBJ1-1; D unresolved. Trimming removed 9 bases at V and 1 base at J, with 6 bases between. CDR3 length: 11 amino acids. CDR3: CASTANTEAFF. CDR3 nucleotide sequence: TGTGCCAGTACAGCGAACACTGAAGCTTTCTTT.

V gene TRBV28 combines with J gene TRBJ1-3; 8 positions match TRBD1. Losses at the gene ends were 10 bases for V and 2 bases for J; bases not matched to a gene: 10. This CDR3 comprises 15 residues. Germline V gene sequence: CDR1 MDHEN, CDR2 SYDVKM. The CDR3 bases are TGTGCCACCGAACCGGGGGGACAGGCTGGAAACACCATATATTTT. Its protein is CATEPGGQAGNTIYF. Full variable domain (missing parts from reference TRBV28 and TRBJ1-3): DVKVTQSSRYLVKRTGEKVFLECVQDMDHENMFWYRQDPGLGLRLIYFSYDVKMKEKGDIPEGYSVSREKKERFSLILESASTNQTSMYLCATEPGGQAGNTIYFGEGSWLTVV.

This clonotype was seen a handful of times. The chain uses TRBV7-9 and TRBJ1-5, with 9 bases that match TRBD1. J lost 5 bases, V lost 5 bases, and 7 bases had no gene match. Germline lookup yields CDR1 SEHNR and CDR2 FQNEAQ (reference sequence). The length of the CDR3 is 15 residues. CDR3 protein: CASSQWDRDDQPQHF. In DNA, the CDR3 is TGTGCCAGCAGCCAGTGGGACAGGGATGATCAGCCCCAGCATTTT.

This clonotype came up a few times. The rearrangement joins TRBV29-1 to TRBJ1-2; the D is unclear. In germline, CDR1 is SQVTM, CDR2 ANQGSEA. The CDR3 length is 13 residues. Trimming shortened V by 1 base and J by 7 bases, and 13 bases separated the two germline ends. CDR3 sequence: CSVEAGRKGGYTF. CDR3 coding DNA: TGCAGCGTTGAAGCGGGCAGGAAGGGTGGCTACACCTTC. The variable domain in full, completed from reference TRBV29-1 and TRBJ1-2, reads SAVISQKPSRDICQRGTSLTIQCQVDSQVTMMFWYRQQPGQSLTLIATANQGSEATYESGFVIDKFPISRPNLTFSTLTVSNMSPEDSSIYLCSVEAGRKGGYTFGSGTRLTVV.

In its sample, this clonotype was seen a few times. The chain uses TRBV10-3 and TRBJ1-1; D might be TRBD1 (6 bases). CDR1 is ENHRY and CDR2 is SYGVKD in the germline V gene. The CDR3 is 14 residues long. V shed 7 bases and J shed 5 bases, with 17 bases lying between them. CDR3 in amino acids: CAITRAGEETEAFF. CDR3 coding DNA: TGTGCCATCACGCGTGCAGGGGAGGAAACTGAAGCTTTCTTT.

This clonotype was recorded a few times. The chain recombines TRBV29-1 with TRBJ2-7, with 11 nucleotides matching TRBD1. V trimming: 5 bases; J trimming: 1 base; junction bases outside the gene matches: 4. CDR1 SQVTM and CDR2 ANQGSEA come from the germline V gene. This CDR3 is built from 14 residues. The CDR3 loop is CSVLGQGASYEQYF. Written as DNA, the CDR3 is TGCAGCGTTCTAGGACAGGGGGCATCCTACGAGCAGTACTTC.

The chain carries TRBV15 and TRBJ2-7; D is ambiguous. The CDR3 has 14 amino acids. CDR1 is LNHNV and CDR2 is YYDKDF in the germline V gene (reference sequence). V lost 5 bases to trimming and J lost 0 bases, with 11 bases between them. CDR3 residues: CATSPLRGSYEQYF. The CDR3, as DNA: TGTGCCACCAGCCCCTTAAGAGGCTCCTACGAGCAGTACTTC.

This clonotype came up a few times. This chain uses TRBV7-9 with TRBJ2-5, with D perhaps matching TRBD2 (6 bases). Per the germline V gene, CDR1 is SEHNR and CDR2 is FQNEAQ (reference sequence). V was cut by 5 bases and J by 2 bases, with 12 bases left in between. The CDR3 loop spans 14 amino acids. CDR3 in amino acids: CASSRGTLQETQYF. CDR3 sequence (DNA): TGTGCCAGCAGCCGCGGGACGTTACAAGAGACCCAGTACTTC.

The chain links TRBV4-2 to TRBJ2-2; no firm D call. The CDR3 totals 13 residues. Germline loops: CDR1 LGHNA, CDR2 YNFKEQ. Trimming left V 4 bases short and J 7 bases short, with 10 bases between. The CDR3 DNA follows: TGTGCCAGCAGCCCCCGGCCGGGCGGGGAGCTGTTTTTT. This codes for CASSPRPGGELFF.

This clonotype was observed a few times. The rearrangement joins TRBV7-7 to TRBJ2-2; D remains ambiguous. Per the germline V gene, CDR1 is SSHAT and CDR2 is FNYEAQ (reference sequence). V shed 0 bases and J shed 7 bases, with 6 bases lying between them. The CDR3 has 13 residues. Written as DNA, the CDR3 is TGTGCCAGCAGCTTAGCGTTCGTCGGGGAGCTGTTTTTT. Translating it yields CASSLAFVGELFF.

V usage is TRBV28 and J usage is TRBJ1-1; D may be TRBD1 (5 bases). CDR3 length equals 17 residues. Germline V gives CDR1 MDHEN, CDR2 SYDVKM. V was trimmed by 1 base and J by 4 bases, leaving 19 bases between them. CDR3 nucleotide sequence: TGTGCCAGCAGTTTATATTTGAGGGGAGGAAAGTTCACTGAAGCTTTCTTT. Translation gives CASSLYLRGGKFTEAFF.

The chain has TRBV18 and TRBJ2-1; tentatively, D is TRBD2 (5 bases). The CDR3 contains 16 residues. Trimming shortened V by 3 bases and J by 0 bases, and 12 bases separated the two germline ends. Germline CDR1 KGHSH, CDR2 LQKENI. CDR3 bases: TGTGCCAGCTCACCTTATTCAGCGGCCTCCTACAATGAGCAGTTCTTC. This sequence encodes CASSPYSAASYNEQFF.

This clonotype has more than one count but fewer than ten. The chain has TRBV5-1 and TRBJ2-1; D is unclear. Germline V gene lookup returns CDR1 SGHRS and CDR2 YFSETQ. Trimming shortened V by 2 bases and J by 7 bases, and 7 bases separated the two germline ends. The CDR3 consists of 12 residues. CDR3 sequence: CASSFTLNEQFF. CDR3 in DNA: TGCGCCAGCAGCTTTACTCTTAATGAGCAGTTCTTC.

This clonotype has a count of ten or more. J is TRBJ1-3 and V is TRBV5-1, with D maybe TRBD1 (5 bases). CDR3 length: 16 amino acids. Germline V CDR1 and CDR2: SGHRS, YFSETQ. Trimming took off 3 bases at V and 0 bases at J, with 13 bases between the two ends. CDR3 nucleotides: TGCGCCAGCAGCTACGGGACTGCCTTCTCTGGAAACACCATATATTTT. Protein sequence: CASSYGTAFSGNTIYF.

V and J are TRBV7-3 and TRBJ2-5; D not resolved. V was shortened by 2 bases and J by 5 bases, with 15 bases between the two germline ends. Germline CDR1 and CDR2: SGHTA and FQGTGA. The CDR3 runs 15 residues. Here the CDR3 DNA reads TGTGCCAGCAGCTTAGCGCCATCGATGGTGGAGACCCAGTACTTC. This translates into CASSLAPSMVETQYF.

There are a few counts of this clonotype. This chain connects TRBV29-1 to TRBJ2-1; D remains unclear. V was cut by 3 bases and J by 0 bases, with 9 bases left in between. Germline V gene sequence: CDR1 SQVTM, CDR2 ANQGSEA. The CDR3 totals 14 residues. The CDR3 region has the DNA TGCAGCGTTGATAATTCGAGCTCCTACAATGAGCAGTTCTTC. Translating gives CSVDNSSSYNEQFF.

The V gene is TRBV20-1, the J gene TRBJ1-2; 8 bases fit TRBD1. CDR3 length: 14 amino acids. J gave up 4 bases and V 1 base, and 5 bases lay outside the gene matches. Per germline, CDR1 DFQATT and CDR2 SNEGSKA (reference sequence). The CDR3 DNA is TGCAGTGCTAGAGGTTCGGACAGGGTCTATGGCTACACCTTC. Translation: CSARGSDRVYGYTF.

This clonotype was seen a few times. The chain combines TRBV29-1 with TRBJ2-3, with no clear D. The CDR3 contains 13 residues. Trimming stripped 3 bases from V and 0 bases from J, with 7 bases between. CDR1 and CDR2 from the germline V gene are SQVTM and ANQGSEA. The CDR3 protein is CSVDHQSTDTQYF. CDR3 coding DNA: TGCAGCGTTGATCACCAGAGCACAGATACGCAGTATTTT.

In this sample, this clonotype turned up a few times. The chain is built from TRBV7-9 and TRBJ1-5; D is unresolved. This CDR3 contains 13 residues. Germline-derived CDR1 and CDR2 are SEHNR and FQNEAQ (reference sequence). Trimming pared 0 bases from V and 5 bases from J, leaving 5 bases between. The CDR3 DNA reads as TGTGCCAGCAGCTTAGCGGACTATCAGCCCCAGCATTTT. Residues: CASSLADYQPQHF. Together with reference TRBV7-9 and TRBJ1-5, the CDR3 gives the full variable domain: DTGVSQNPRHKITKRGQNVTFRCDPISEHNRLYWYRQTLGQGPEFLTYFQNEAQLEKSRLLSDRFSAERPKGSFSTLEIQRTEQGDSAMYLCASSLADYQPQHFGDGTRLSIL.

The rearrangement uses TRBV5-1 and TRBJ2-7, with 9 nucleotides matching TRBD2. The ends lost 5 bases at V and 5 bases at J; junction bases unmatched: 5. The germline V gene has CDR1 SGHRS and CDR2 YFSETQ. The CDR3 runs to 13 residues. The CDR3 nucleotides read TGCGCCAGCAGAAACAGCGGGGGGCACGAGCAGTACTTC. It is translated as CASRNSGGHEQYF.

This clonotype has more than one count but fewer than ten. The V and J genes are TRBV6-2 or TRBV6-3 and TRBJ1-2; the match to TRBD1 covers 9 bases. There are 17 residues in the CDR3. J gave up 4 bases and V 2 bases, and 11 bases lay outside the gene matches. In germline, CDR1 is MNHEY, CDR2 SVGEGT. The CDR3, as DNA: TGTGCCAGCAGTTACGGCAGGGGGACAGGGCTCCCCTATGGCTACACCTTC. Protein sequence: CASSYGRGTGLPYGYTF.